These 24 T cell receptor beta chains were all obtained from the same sample, sequenced in a study (dated by TCRdb to the mid-2010s). The library was generated by RT-PCR. Sequenced on an Illumina MiSeq. Starting from the raw public reads, TCRdb applied fastp trimming at Q25, assembled clones with MiXCR and retained in-frame beta chains. Rows matching on CDR3 protein sequence are summarized as one entry with the most common DNA and genes. Present in this sample are about 700,000 distinct CDR3 sequences, approximately 15% of which were seen just once. In total, the top ten clones hold just over 3.5% of the sample. The specimen was memory CD4+ T cells from blood. These receptors all stem from a female donor in good health, serving as a healthy control.

There are a few counts of this clonotype. The CDR3 here is CASTIYTSDTQYF. The CDR3 DNA is TGTGCCAGTACAATCTATACCTCCGATACGCAGTATTTT. The chain employs TRBV7-2 and TRBJ2-3, with unresolved D. The ends were cut back, 9 bases at V and 6 bases at J, with 16 bases in the middle. The CDR3 loop spans 13 amino acids. Looked up from germline, CDR1 is SGHTA and CDR2 is FQGNSA.

Only a few counts were recorded for this clonotype. The chain links TRBV28 to TRBJ1-1; D is undetermined. This CDR3 is 14 amino acids long. Trimming cost V 1 base and J 10 bases, with 16 bases left between them. CDR1 is MDHEN, CDR2 SYDVKM, per germline. DNA of the CDR3: TGTGCCAGCAGTTTATCGGGAAACCGTCTAGTAGCTTTCTTT. Its protein is CASSLSGNRLVAFF.

The chain uses TRBV20-1 and TRBJ1-5; D is perhaps TRBD1 (5 bases). This CDR3 is 15 amino acids long. Germline V gene sequence: CDR1 DFQATT, CDR2 SNEGSKA (reference sequence). Trimming removed 0 bases from V and 5 bases from J, with 14 bases in between. The CDR3 DNA reads TGCAGTGCTAGAGATTCTTGGGGGGGTGATCAGCCCCAGCATTTT. It yields the protein CSARDSWGGDQPQHF.

V gene TRBV3-1 combines with J gene TRBJ2-7; 10 positions agree with TRBD1. The V gene end was trimmed by 4 bases and the J gene end by 5 bases; junction bases not matched to a gene: 11. The CDR3 totals 16 residues. CDR1 and CDR2 from the germline V gene are LGHDT and YNNKEL (reference sequence). In DNA, the CDR3 is TGTGCCAGCAGCCCAGGTTGGGACAGGGGTGTCCACGAGCAGTACTTC. Its protein product is CASSPGWDRGVHEQYF.

V and J are TRBV4-2 and TRBJ1-6; 7 nucleotides line up with TRBD1. V shed 4 bases, J shed 7 bases, and the junction held 10 bases outside the gene matches. The CDR3 loop spans 16 amino acids. Germline assignment: CDR1 LGHNA and CDR2 YNFKEQ. CDR3 in amino acids: CASSLDRLGLNSPLHF. In DNA form, the CDR3 reads TGTGCCAGCAGCCTGGACAGGTTGGGACTAAATTCACCCCTCCACTTT.

This chain joins TRBV27 and TRBJ1-2, with a weak D call TRBD1 (6 bases). This CDR3 is 15 amino acids long. V was shortened by 6 bases and J by 4 bases, with 18 bases between the two germline ends. Per the germline V gene, CDR1 is MNHEY and CDR2 is SMNVEV (reference sequence). The CDR3 nucleotides are TGTGCCAGCAGGGGGAGCCGGGACACGATCTATGGCTACACCTTC. This translates into CASRGSRDTIYGYTF.

The rearrangement uses TRBV12-3 or TRBV12-4 and TRBJ1-1; the D is unclear. The V end was cut by 4 bases, the J end by 3 bases, with 9 bases between. The CDR3 consists of 13 residues. The DNA of the CDR3 is TGTGCCAGCAGTTCAACCGTGTACACTGAAGCTTTCTTT. This encodes CASSSTVYTEAFF.

This chain uses TRBV3-1 with TRBJ2-1, with D maybe TRBD2 (6 bases). The CDR3 has 14 residues. Trimming shortened V by 0 bases and J by 14 bases, and 17 bases separated the two germline ends. From germline, CDR1 is LGHDT and CDR2 YNNKEL (reference sequence). As DNA, the CDR3 is TGTGCCAGCAGCCAAGAAGAAAGCGGGCGGGTTAAGTTCTTC. This gives the protein CASSQEESGRVKFF.

The genes are TRBV24-1 and TRBJ1-5; D is perhaps TRBD1 (6 bases). Germline V gene data show CDR1 as KGHDR and CDR2 as SFDVKD. Trimming pared 4 bases from V and 11 bases from J, leaving 11 bases between. The CDR3 runs 12 residues. The CDR3 reads CATSEGARSQHF. The CDR3 bases are TGTGCCACCAGTGAGGGGGCGCGGTCCCAGCATTTT.

The table lists this clonotype with many counts. This chain joins TRBV7-3 and TRBJ2-4; D gene ambiguous. V was trimmed by 5 bases and J by 0 bases, leaving 17 bases between them. The CDR3 is made up of 17 amino acids. Germline V gives CDR1 SGHTA, CDR2 FQGTGA. The CDR3 spells CASSPRPGPLAKNIQYF. The CDR3 DNA reads TGTGCCAGCAGCCCACGCCCAGGCCCTTTAGCCAAAAACATTCAGTACTTC.

This clonotype occurred a few times. The rearrangement links TRBV9 to TRBJ2-7; D is perhaps TRBD1 or TRBD2 (6 bases each). Germline V gives CDR1 SGDLS, CDR2 YYNGEE. The CDR3 has 15 amino acids. V lost 0 bases and J lost 0, with 10 bases in between. The CDR3, as DNA: TGTGCCAGCAGCGTAGATCCGGGGGCCTCCTACGAGCAGTACTTC. Residues: CASSVDPGASYEQYF. Full variable domain (remainder filled in from reference TRBV9 and TRBJ2-7): DSGVTQTPKHLITATGQRVTLRCSPRSGDLSVYWYQQSLDQGLQFLIQYYNGEERAKGNILERFSAQQFPDLHSELNLSSLELGDSALYFCASSVDPGASYEQYFGPGTRLTVT.

This chain links TRBV13 with TRBJ1-1; D remains unclear. V was cut by 8 bases and J by 1 base, with 14 bases left in between. Per the germline V gene, CDR1 is PRHDT and CDR2 is FYEKMQ (reference sequence). The CDR3 runs 14 residues. For the CDR3, the DNA is TGTGCCAGCGCCGATGAGGGCCAGAACACTGAAGCTTTCTTT. This codes for CASADEGQNTEAFF. Filled out from reference TRBV13 and TRBJ1-1, the complete variable domain reads AAGVIQSPRHLIKEKRETATLKCYPIPRHDTVYWYQQGPGQDPQFLISFYEKMQSDKGSIPDRFSAQQFSDYHSELNMSSLELGDSALYFCASADEGQNTEAFFGQGTRLTVV.

This clonotype appeared a few times. V usage is TRBV10-3 and J usage is TRBJ2-1; D uncertain. CDR3 length equals 14 residues. The V gene's germline CDR1 is ENHRY and CDR2 SYGVKD. The V and J ends lost 5 bases and 3 bases respectively, with 11 bases between them. This CDR3 reads CAISPVRDYNEQFF. CDR3 nucleotide sequence: TGTGCCATCAGTCCGGTAAGGGACTACAATGAGCAGTTCTTC.

This clonotype was recorded a few times. The V call is TRBV20-1, the J call TRBJ1-1; tentatively, D is TRBD1 (5 bases). Trimming pared 3 bases from V and 3 bases from J, leaving 14 bases between. The CDR3 totals 14 residues. Germline CDR1 DFQATT, CDR2 SNEGSKA (reference sequence). The CDR3 nucleotides are TGCAGTGCTAGGTTCTTCCAGGGATACACTGAAGCTTTCTTT. As protein: CSARFFQGYTEAFF.

This clonotype was seen ten or more times. The V and J genes are TRBV9 and TRBJ2-5, with 7 bases fitting TRBD2. Germline CDR1 is SGDLS and CDR2 is YYNGEE. The CDR3 has 17 residues. Germline trimming cut 0 bases from V and 7 bases from J; bases unmatched to any gene: 15. The CDR3 bases are TGTGCCAGCAGCGTAGCTCCCACTAGCGCCGAGTTAGGGACCCAGTACTTC. Protein product: CASSVAPTSAELGTQYF.

The chain carries TRBV20-1 and TRBJ2-2; D gene unclear. This CDR3 is built from 16 residues. Germline V gene lookup returns CDR1 DFQATT and CDR2 SNEGSKA (reference sequence). The V and J ends lost 3 bases and 7 bases respectively, with 21 bases between them. DNA of the CDR3: TGCAGTGCTAGGCACCCGACCGCCCATAGGGTCGGGGAGCTGTTTTTT. Its translation is CSARHPTAHRVGELFF.

The rearrangement links TRBV20-1 to TRBJ2-7, with D perhaps matching TRBD2 (7 bases). The CDR3 is 17 amino acids. Germline V gene sequence: CDR1 DFQATT, CDR2 SNEGSKA (reference sequence). Trimming removed 6 bases from V and 5 bases from J, with 29 bases in between. The CDR3 DNA reads TGCAGTGCCTTACCGGGGAAAGGGGGAGGGGGAGCCCACGAGCAGTACTTC. This gives the protein CSALPGKGGGGAHEQYF.

The V call is TRBV30, the J call TRBJ1-6; D remains unclear. The CDR3 extends over 13 amino acids. V was pared by 2 bases and J by 5 bases, with 7 bases between. Germline V lookup: CDR1 GTSNPN, CDR2 SVGIG (reference sequence). For the CDR3, the DNA is TGTGCCTGGAGTAAGGGTAATAATTCACCCCTCCACTTT. Encoded protein: CAWSKGNNSPLHF.

A few counts support this clonotype. This sequence joins TRBV5-4 and TRBJ2-7; 8 bases map to TRBD1. Germline V gene lookup returns CDR1 SGHNT and CDR2 YYREEE (reference sequence). V lost 8 bases and J lost 0; bases outside the gene matches: 10. The CDR3 totals 15 residues. The DNA for the CDR3 is TGTGCCAGTTCTAGACAGGGGACGAGCTCCTACGAGCAGTACTTC. It translates to CASSRQGTSSYEQYF.

The chain carries TRBV5-1 and TRBJ2-4, with D hard to call. Looked up from germline, CDR1 is SGHRS and CDR2 is YFSETQ. The CDR3 has 16 residues. V shed 0 bases and J shed 0 bases, with 10 bases lying between them. This CDR3 reads CASSLDYGLAKNIQYF. CDR3 DNA sequence: TGCGCCAGCAGCTTGGACTACGGTTTAGCCAAAAACATTCAGTACTTC.

This clonotype was picked up a small number of times. CDR3 in amino acids: CASSQDLKGGSSYEQYF. CDR3 DNA sequence: TGCGCCAGCAGCCAAGATCTAAAGGGAGGTAGCTCCTACGAGCAGTACTTC. The rearrangement links TRBV4-3 to TRBJ2-7; a possible D gene is TRBD2 (6 bases). The germline V and J ends were trimmed by 0 bases and 0 bases, with 15 bases remaining between them. The CDR3 sequence is 17 residues long. CDR1 and CDR2 from the germline V gene are LGHNA and YSLEER.

This clonotype was counted a few times. V gene TRBV28 combines with J gene TRBJ2-7, with TRBD1 matching over 7 bases. This CDR3 region has 13 residues. V gave up 5 bases and J gave up 5 bases; unmatched junction bases: 6. Germline values: CDR1 MDHEN, CDR2 SYDVKM. The CDR3 protein is CASSPGTVNEQYF. DNA for the CDR3: TGTGCCAGCAGTCCCGGGACAGTCAACGAGCAGTACTTC.

The sample holds many counts of this clonotype. This chain uses TRBV20-1 with TRBJ2-1, with TRBD1 matching 7 bases. The trim removed 2 bases at V and 9 bases at J, leaving 4 bases unmatched. This CDR3 has 12 residues. Germline lookup yields CDR1 DFQATT and CDR2 SNEGSKA (reference sequence). The CDR3 DNA is TGCAGTGCTAGACCGACAGGGTTTGAGCAGTTCTTC. Its protein product is CSARPTGFEQFF.

The chain is built from TRBV18 and TRBJ2-1; 7 bases fit TRBD2. CDR3 size: 15 residues. Looked up from germline, CDR1 is KGHSH and CDR2 is LQKENI. The J segment lost 10 bases and the V segment lost 5 bases, leaving 14 bases of the junction unmatched. The CDR3 is CASSTGGTLAMEQFF. CDR3 nucleotide sequence: TGTGCCAGCTCAACCGGGGGGACCCTCGCAATGGAGCAGTTCTTC.